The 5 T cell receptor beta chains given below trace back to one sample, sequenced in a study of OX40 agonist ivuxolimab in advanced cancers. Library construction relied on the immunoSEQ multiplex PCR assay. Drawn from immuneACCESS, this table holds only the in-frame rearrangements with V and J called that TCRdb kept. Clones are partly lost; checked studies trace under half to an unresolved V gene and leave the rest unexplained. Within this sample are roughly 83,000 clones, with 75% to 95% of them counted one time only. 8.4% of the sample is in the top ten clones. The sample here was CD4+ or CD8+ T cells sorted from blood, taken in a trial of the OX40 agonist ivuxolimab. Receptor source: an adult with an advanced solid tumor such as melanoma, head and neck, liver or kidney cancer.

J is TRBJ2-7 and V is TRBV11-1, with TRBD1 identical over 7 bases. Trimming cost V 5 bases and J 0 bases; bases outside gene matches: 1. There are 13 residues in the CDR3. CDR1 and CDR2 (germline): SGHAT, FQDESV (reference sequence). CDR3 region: CASSGTVSYEQYF. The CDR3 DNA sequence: TGTGCCAGCAGCGGGACAGTCTCCTACGAGCAGTACTTC.

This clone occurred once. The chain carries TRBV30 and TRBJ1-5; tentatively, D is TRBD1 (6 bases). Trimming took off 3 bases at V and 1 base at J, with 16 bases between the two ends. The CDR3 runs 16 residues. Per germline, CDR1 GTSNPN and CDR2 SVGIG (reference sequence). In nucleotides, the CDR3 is TGTGCCTGGAGACCACGCCCGGGGGCGAGCAATCAGCCCCAGCATTTT. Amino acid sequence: CAWRPRPGASNQPQHF.

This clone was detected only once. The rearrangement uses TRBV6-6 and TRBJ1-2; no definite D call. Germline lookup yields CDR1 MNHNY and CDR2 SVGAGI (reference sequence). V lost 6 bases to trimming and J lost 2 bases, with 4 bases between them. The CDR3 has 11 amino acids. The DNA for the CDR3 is TGTGCCAGCAGCCCCAACTATGGCTACACCTTC. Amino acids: CASSPNYGYTF.

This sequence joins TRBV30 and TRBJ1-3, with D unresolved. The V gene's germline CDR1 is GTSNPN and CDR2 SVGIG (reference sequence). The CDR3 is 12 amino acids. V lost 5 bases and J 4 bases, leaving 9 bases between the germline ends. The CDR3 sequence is CAWGDAGNTIYF. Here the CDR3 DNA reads TGTGCCTGGGGCGACGCGGGAAACACCATATATTTT.

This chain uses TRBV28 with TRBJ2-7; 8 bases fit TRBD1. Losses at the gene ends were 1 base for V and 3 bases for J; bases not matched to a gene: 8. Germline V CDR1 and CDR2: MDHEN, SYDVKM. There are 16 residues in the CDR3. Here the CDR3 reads CASSLLSGGLVYEQYF. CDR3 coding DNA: TGTGCCAGCAGTTTATTATCAGGGGGCCTCGTCTACGAGCAGTACTTC.